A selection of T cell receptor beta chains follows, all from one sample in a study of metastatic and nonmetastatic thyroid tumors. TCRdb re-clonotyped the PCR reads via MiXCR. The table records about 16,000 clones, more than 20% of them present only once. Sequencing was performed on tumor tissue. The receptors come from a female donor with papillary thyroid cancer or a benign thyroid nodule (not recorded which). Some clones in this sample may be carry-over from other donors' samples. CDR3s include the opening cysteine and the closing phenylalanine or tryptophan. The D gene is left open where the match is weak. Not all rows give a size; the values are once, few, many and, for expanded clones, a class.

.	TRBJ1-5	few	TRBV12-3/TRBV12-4	CASSFETLQDTQHF	TGTGCCAGCAGTTTCGAAACCCTACAGGACACCCAGCATTTT
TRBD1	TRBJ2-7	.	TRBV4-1	CASSQPGQRTEQYF	TGCGCCAGCAGTCAACCGGGACAGAGAACCGAGCAGTACTTC
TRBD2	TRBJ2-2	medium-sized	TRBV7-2	CASSLSWVSGRGVTGELFF	TGTGCCAGCAGCTTATCTTGGGTTAGCGGGAGAGGGGTCACCGGGGAGCTGTTTTTT
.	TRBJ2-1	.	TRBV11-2	CASSGELYNEQFF	TGTGCCAGCAGTGGGGAGCTATACAATGAGCAGTTCTTC
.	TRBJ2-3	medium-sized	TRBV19	CASSIISGETDTQYF	TGTGCCAGTAGTATCATTAGCGGCGAAACAGATACGCAGTATTTT
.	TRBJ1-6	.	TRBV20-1	CSARDRGRDDSPLHF	TGCAGTGCTAGAGACAGAGGGAGAGATGATTCACCCCTCCACTTC
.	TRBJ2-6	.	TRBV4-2	CASSQELHGSGANVLTF	TGTGCCAGCAGCCAAGAGCTTCACGGGAGTGGGGCCAACGTCCTGACTTTC
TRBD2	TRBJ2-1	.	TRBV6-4	CASSAAGGAGGEQFF	TGTGCCAGCAGTGCCGCGGGTGGGGCGGGGGGTGAGCAGTTCTTC
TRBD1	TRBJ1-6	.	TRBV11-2	CASSLGPSGQGAYSPLHF	TGTGCCAGCAGCTTAGGACCTTCGGGGCAGGGGGCGTATTCACCCCTCCACTTT
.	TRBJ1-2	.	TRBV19	CASSYTGPRYLHGYTF	TGTGCCAGTAGTTACACCGGTCCCCGGTACTTACATGGCTACACCTTC
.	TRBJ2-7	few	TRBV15	CATSRESGFYEQYF	TGTGCCACCAGCAGAGAGTCCGGGTTTTACGAGCAGTACTTC